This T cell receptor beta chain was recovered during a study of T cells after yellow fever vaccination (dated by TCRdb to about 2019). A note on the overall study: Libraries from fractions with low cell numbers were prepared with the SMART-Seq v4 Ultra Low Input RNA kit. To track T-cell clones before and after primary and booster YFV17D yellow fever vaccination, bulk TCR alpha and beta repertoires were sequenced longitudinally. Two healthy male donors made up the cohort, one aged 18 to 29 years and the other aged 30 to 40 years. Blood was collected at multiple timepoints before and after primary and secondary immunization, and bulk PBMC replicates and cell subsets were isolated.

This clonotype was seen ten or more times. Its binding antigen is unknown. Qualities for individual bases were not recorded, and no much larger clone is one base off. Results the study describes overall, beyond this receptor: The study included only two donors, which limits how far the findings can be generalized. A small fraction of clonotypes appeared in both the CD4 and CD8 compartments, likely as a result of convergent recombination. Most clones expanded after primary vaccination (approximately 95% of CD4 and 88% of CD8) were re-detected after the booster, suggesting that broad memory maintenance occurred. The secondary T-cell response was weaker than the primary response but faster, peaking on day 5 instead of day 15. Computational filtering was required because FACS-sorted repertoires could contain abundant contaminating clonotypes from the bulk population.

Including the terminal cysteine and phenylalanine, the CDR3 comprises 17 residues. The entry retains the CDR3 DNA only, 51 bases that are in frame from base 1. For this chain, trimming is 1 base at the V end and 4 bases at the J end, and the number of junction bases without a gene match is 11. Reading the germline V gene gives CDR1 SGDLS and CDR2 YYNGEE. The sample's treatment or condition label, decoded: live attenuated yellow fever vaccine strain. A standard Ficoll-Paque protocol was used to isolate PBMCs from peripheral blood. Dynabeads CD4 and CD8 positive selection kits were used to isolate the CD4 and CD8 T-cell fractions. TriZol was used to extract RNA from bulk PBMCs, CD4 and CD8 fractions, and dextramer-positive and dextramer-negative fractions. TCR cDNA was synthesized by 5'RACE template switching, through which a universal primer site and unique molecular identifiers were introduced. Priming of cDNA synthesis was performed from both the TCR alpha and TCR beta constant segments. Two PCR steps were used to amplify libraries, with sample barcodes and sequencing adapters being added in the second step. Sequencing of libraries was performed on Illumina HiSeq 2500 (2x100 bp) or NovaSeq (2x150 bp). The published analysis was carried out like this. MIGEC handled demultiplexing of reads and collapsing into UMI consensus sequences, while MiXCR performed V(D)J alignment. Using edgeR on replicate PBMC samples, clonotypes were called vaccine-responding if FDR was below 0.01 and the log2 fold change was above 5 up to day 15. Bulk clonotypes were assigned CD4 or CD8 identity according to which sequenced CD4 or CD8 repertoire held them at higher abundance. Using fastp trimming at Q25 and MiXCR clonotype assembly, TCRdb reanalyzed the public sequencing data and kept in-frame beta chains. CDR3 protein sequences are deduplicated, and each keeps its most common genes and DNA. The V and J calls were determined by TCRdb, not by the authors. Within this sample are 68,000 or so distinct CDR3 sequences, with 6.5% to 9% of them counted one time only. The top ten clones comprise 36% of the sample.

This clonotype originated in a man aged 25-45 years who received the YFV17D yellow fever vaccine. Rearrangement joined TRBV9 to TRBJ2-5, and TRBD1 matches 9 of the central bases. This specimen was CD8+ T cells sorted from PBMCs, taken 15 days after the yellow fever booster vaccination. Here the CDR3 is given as CASSVTETGGSGETQYF. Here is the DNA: TGTGCCAGCAGCGTAACAGAGACAGGGGGGTCGGGAGAGACCCAGTACTTC.